The sequence of this T cell receptor beta chain was determined in a study of blood T cell repertoires in COVID-19 (dated by TCRdb to the early 2020s). Describing the broader study: Samples from collaborators originated in the United States, Italy and Spain and spanned both the acute and convalescent phases of COVID-19. The prospective study material was composed of cDNA or gDNA derived from T cells, B-cell-depleted T cells, or PBMCs. Deeply sampled blood TCRbeta repertoires from subjects exposed to, actively infected with, or recovered from COVID-19 were included in the dataset. The repertoires were released in a freely available public database intended as a resource for research on the immune response to SARS-CoV-2. Samples came from the ongoing ImmuneRACE study (first 160 participants) plus 1,254 subjects from 6 global collaborators. Sample metadata almost always included a de-identified subject ID, COVID-19 status, age in years and sex. Where available, HLA class I and class II types were taken from metadata supplied by the sample provider and were not determined by assay-based typing. Study-wide findings and limitations: The quantity of clinical and demographic metadata differed by source and by participant and was supplied without curation.

CDR1 and CDR2 (SGHVS, FNYEAQ) derive from the germline V gene. V lost 6 bases and J lost 8 bases; the stretch between them is 13 bases long. Inclusive of the bounding cysteine and phenylalanine, the CDR3 is 12 residues long. The kept DNA is CDR3 alone, 36 bases in frame from the first base. On this clone: Its antigen specificity is not known. No clone much larger than this one lies a single base away; base qualities are absent.

TCRbeta CDR3 regions were amplified from genomic DNA using the immunoSEQ Assay, a bias-controlled multiplex PCR. In the original analysis: Nucleated cell counts per sample were estimated from amplification of reference gene primers within the assay. To quantify the absolute abundance of each unique TCRbeta CDR3 rearrangement, sequence reads were collapsed and filtered. For each sample, productive Simpson clonality was calculated by taking the square root of Simpson's diversity index across productive rearrangements. In its TCRdb copy, this immuneACCESS table keeps in-frame sequences only and misses some clones. Where compared with another copy, unresolved V genes explain less than half of these, and the others have no known cause. V and J calls and clone size follow that table, whereas D and trimming were derived from the DNA. Present in this sample are about 130,000 clones, approximately 86% of which were seen just once. The top ten hold about 2.3% of the sample.

Enrolling through a virtual design, the prospective study's participants ranged in age from roughly 18 to 95 years and lived across around 25 United States geographic areas. In the prospective study, cohorts were assigned on the basis of participant-reported clinical history obtained from a screening survey and a study questionnaire. ImmuneRACE Cohort 3 recovered participants were defined by two consecutive negative NP/OP PCR tests, healthcare professional clearance, or symptom resolution. In the prospective study, mobile phlebotomists collected whole blood, serum and a nasopharyngeal or oropharyngeal swab from each participant. Prospective study participants could optionally give additional blood draws and questionnaires over an approximately two-month period. Prospective study blood samples were shipped either frozen or at room temperature before DNA extraction.

The sample consisted of PBMCs or T cells enriched from blood (not recorded which). The chain links TRBV7-6 with TRBJ1-2, with the D segment identity uncertain. This sequence originates from a woman aged 50 to 60 who had recovered from COVID-19. The nucleotide sequence is given as TGTGCCAGCAGTGATGGTAGTGAAGGCTACACCTTC. Translated, this gives CASSDGSEGYTF. The CDR3 plus the reference TRBV7-6 and TRBJ1-2 genes for the other parts give the full variable domain: GAGVSQSPRYKVTKRGQDVALRCDPISGHVSLYWYRQALGQGPEFLTYFNYEAQQDKSGLPNDRFSAERPEGSISTLTIQRTEQRDSAMYRCASSDGSEGYTFGSGTRLTVV.